The 13 T cell receptor beta chains presented below share a single source sample, sequenced in a study of cytomegalovirus exposure and HLA in healthy donors. Primers for the PCR totalled 60 Vbeta and 13 Jbeta. Sequencing used immunoSEQ multiplex PCR; TCRdb keeps in-frame clones, though not all of them. The sample lists around 150,000 clones, around 75% seen once, with 3% to 4% in the top ten. The sequenced sample consisted of PBMCs. All receptors come from a human donor in good health.

The chain combines TRBV5-1 with TRBJ2-2, with TRBD1 matching 7 bases. The germline gives CDR1 SGHRS, CDR2 YFSETQ. J gave up 1 base and V 0 bases, and 3 bases lay outside the gene matches. The CDR3 runs to 16 residues. CDR3 in DNA: TGCGCCAGCAGCTTGGCGGGACAGAGGAACACCGGGGAGCTGTTTTTT. It codes for CASSLAGQRNTGELFF.

The genes are TRBV19 and TRBJ2-5; D possibly corresponds to TRBD2 (6 bases). CDR3 length equals 15 residues. The germline V gene has CDR1 LNHDA and CDR2 SQIVND (reference sequence). V was shortened by 5 bases and J by 4 bases, with 17 bases between the two germline ends. CDR3 loop: CASSVAGTSGETQYF. Written as DNA, the CDR3 is TGTGCCAGTAGTGTTGCGGGGACTTCCGGAGAGACCCAGTACTTC.

The chain joins TRBV19 to TRBJ2-3; D possibly corresponds to TRBD1 (5 bases). This CDR3 comprises 16 residues. Germline CDR1 and CDR2: LNHDA and SQIVND (reference sequence). Trimming removed 5 bases at V and 3 bases at J, with 18 bases between. DNA of the CDR3: TGTGCCAGTAGTCTCCCGACAGACCTTAGTACAGATACGCAGTATTTT. Protein: CASSLPTDLSTDTQYF. The variable domain in full, completed from reference TRBV19 and TRBJ2-3, reads DGGITQSPKYLFRKEGQNVTLSCEQNLNHDAMYWYRQDPGQGLRLIYYSQIVNDFQKGDIAEGYSVSREKKESFPLTVTSAQKNPTAFYLCASSLPTDLSTDTQYFGPGTRLTVL.

The V gene is TRBV6-1, the J gene TRBJ2-2, with a possible D match to TRBD2 (5 bases). CDR3 length equals 14 residues. V dropped 3 bases and J dropped 6 bases, with 11 bases sitting between them. Looked up from germline, CDR1 is MNHNS and CDR2 is SASEGT. The CDR3 loop is CASSDTGKPGELFF. The CDR3 DNA is TGTGCCAGCAGTGATACGGGGAAACCCGGGGAGCTGTTTTTT.

V gene TRBV7-8 combines with J gene TRBJ1-1, with TRBD1 matching 10 bases. The CDR3 has 16 residues. Germline CDR1 reads SGHVS; CDR2 reads FQNEAQ. Trimming took 1 base from V and 5 from J; bases not matched to a gene: 7. As DNA, the CDR3 is TGTGCCAGCAGCTTAGTGACAGGGGGCCAGGGAACTGAAGCTTTCTTT. It is translated as CASSLVTGGQGTEAFF.

The chain is built from TRBV4-2 and TRBJ2-5, with 10 bases lining up with TRBD2. J lost 6 bases, V lost 1 base, and 11 bases had no gene match. The CDR3 totals 17 residues. Germline values: CDR1 LGHNA, CDR2 YNFKEQ. The CDR3 reads CASSQVTASGSHKTQYF. The CDR3 bases are TGTGCCAGCAGCCAAGTAACCGCTAGCGGGAGTCATAAGACCCAGTACTTC.

The chain has TRBV28 and TRBJ1-5; the match to TRBD1 covers 7 bases. The CDR3 loop spans 17 amino acids. CDR1 and CDR2 (germline): MDHEN, SYDVKM. J gave up 2 bases and V 3 bases, and 10 bases lay outside the gene matches. The CDR3: CASSFSPTGAGNQPQHF. CDR3 in DNA: TGTGCCAGCAGTTTCTCTCCCACAGGGGCTGGCAATCAGCCCCAGCATTTT.

V gene TRBV6-1 combines with J gene TRBJ2-2, with 13 bases fitting TRBD2. This CDR3 has 19 residues. Per germline, CDR1 MNHNS and CDR2 SASEGT. V shed 4 bases, J shed 0 bases, and the junction held 8 bases outside the gene matches. This CDR3 is CASSGLAGGLTANTGELFF. DNA for the CDR3: TGTGCCAGCAGTGGACTAGCGGGGGGCCTAACCGCGAACACCGGGGAGCTGTTTTTT.

The genes are TRBV11-2 and TRBJ2-7; possible D gene TRBD2, 6 bases. Trimming shortened V by 3 bases and J by 4 bases, and 16 bases separated the two germline ends. CDR1 is SGHAT and CDR2 is FQNNGV in the germline V gene. The CDR3 has 15 amino acids. CDR3 nucleotide sequence: TGTGCCAGCAGCTTCCGAGATAGCGGAGGTTACGAGCAGTACTTC. Translated: CASSFRDSGGYEQYF.

The CDR3 region has the DNA TGTGCCAGCAGTTGCGCTAGGGGTCCTGAAGCTTTCTTT. Its translation is CASSCARGPEAFF. V usage is TRBV27 and J usage is TRBJ1-1, with TRBD1 as a possible D gene (5 bases). Per germline, CDR1 MNHEY and CDR2 SMNVEV (reference sequence). The CDR3 has 13 residues. Deletions cut 4 bases from V and 6 bases from J, with 12 bases between.

The J gene is TRBJ2-1, the V gene TRBV27; 9 nucleotides align to TRBD2. The CDR3 loop spans 18 amino acids. The V and J ends lost 2 bases and 0 bases, in that order; junction bases with no gene match: 8. The V gene's germline CDR1 is MNHEY and CDR2 SMNVEV (reference sequence). CDR3 nucleotide sequence: TGTGCCAGCAGTTTAAGGCGGGGACTAGCTCGCTCCTACAATGAGCAGTTCTTC. Translated, it gives CASSLRRGLARSYNEQFF.

This clone was detected only once. The gene calls are TRBV29-1 and TRBJ2-7; 7 bases are shared with TRBD1. CDR1 is SQVTM, CDR2 ANQGSEA, per germline. Losses at the gene ends were 5 bases for V and 6 bases for J; bases not matched to a gene: 10. CDR3 size: 13 residues. CDR3 sequence: CSVRATGDGEQYF. The CDR3 nucleotides are TGCAGCGTTCGGGCTACAGGGGATGGCGAGCAGTACTTC.

This clone was seen more than once but under ten times. The chain links TRBV28 to TRBJ2-5; 9 nucleotides align to TRBD2. Per germline, CDR1 MDHEN and CDR2 SYDVKM. After removal of 3 bases from V and 2 bases from J, the junction contained 1 base not matched to a gene. This CDR3 is 14 amino acids long. The CDR3 reads CASSLGLAQETQYF. The CDR3, as DNA: TGTGCCAGCAGTTTGGGACTAGCACAAGAGACCCAGTACTTC.